This TCR beta chain was documented in a study of CD8 T cells in ankylosing spondylitis. MiXCR, applied by TCRdb to the 5' RACE reads, yields one record per CDR3 protein. Here the sample spans about 200,000 distinct CDR3 sequences, 9.5% to 15% being singletons. This clonotype occurred a few times. V was trimmed by 7 bases and J by 8 bases, leaving 12 bases between them. Germline-derived CDR1 and CDR2 are DFQATT and SNEGSKA (reference sequence). The CDR3 length is 11 residues. The sequence came from a male donor with ankylosing spondylitis or in good health (not recorded which). Sequenced: blood, either unsorted or a sorted T cell fraction (not recorded which). The chain employs TRBV20-1 and TRBJ2-4, with D tentatively TRBD1 or TRBD2 (6 bases each). The CDR3 DNA sequence: TGCAGTGGTACAAGGGGGGACATTCAGTACTTC. Its translation is CSGTRGDIQYF.